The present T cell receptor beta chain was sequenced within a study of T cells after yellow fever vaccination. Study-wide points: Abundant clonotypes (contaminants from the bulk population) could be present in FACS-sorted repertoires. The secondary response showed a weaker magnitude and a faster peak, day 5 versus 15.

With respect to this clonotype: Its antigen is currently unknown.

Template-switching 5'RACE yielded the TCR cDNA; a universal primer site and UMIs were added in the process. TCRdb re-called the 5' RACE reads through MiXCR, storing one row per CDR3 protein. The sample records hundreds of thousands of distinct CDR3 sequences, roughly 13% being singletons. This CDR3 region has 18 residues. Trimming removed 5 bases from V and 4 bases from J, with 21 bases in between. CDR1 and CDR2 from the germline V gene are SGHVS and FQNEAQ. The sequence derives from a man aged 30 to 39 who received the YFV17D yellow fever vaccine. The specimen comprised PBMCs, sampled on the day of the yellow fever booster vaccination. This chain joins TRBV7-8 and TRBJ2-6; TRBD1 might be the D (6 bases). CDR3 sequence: CASSAGSQTGFGANVLTF. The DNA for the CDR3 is TGTGCCAGCAGCGCCGGATCCCAAACAGGGTTCGGGGCCAACGTCCTGACTTTC.